Each of the 19 T cell receptor beta chains below was sequenced from the same sample in a study of CD4 T cells in relation to SARS-CoV-2 and coronaviruses (dated by TCRdb to 2020 to 2023). CD4+ T cells from unexposed donors were collected before the COVID-19 pandemic (2011-2018). Following 10 days of culture, the EasySep CD4+ T cell isolation kit was used to isolate CD4+ T cells. Their cognate antigens are unknown. The protocol used for the library was the immunoSEQ multiplex PCR assay. This immuneACCESS table, as held by TCRdb, lists in-frame sequences with V and J called but not all clones. Of the missing ones, under half trace to an unresolved V gene in checked studies; the others have no known cause. In all, the sample holds 28,000 or so clones, and roughly four fifths of those were seen once. The top ten constitute 18% of the sample. The sample was CD4+ T cells from PBMCs, cultured in vitro. The receptors here all came from a human donor in good health.

This clone was detected only once. V is TRBV7-8 and J is TRBJ1-5, with a possible D match to TRBD1 (5 bases). This CDR3 has 12 amino acids. In germline, CDR1 is SGHVS, CDR2 FQNEAQ. Trimming shortened V by 5 bases and J by 9 bases, and 11 bases separated the two germline ends. CDR3 DNA sequence: TGTGCCAGCAGCCACCTAAGGGGGCCCCAGCATTTT. It codes for CASSHLRGPQHF.

V is TRBV2 and J is TRBJ1-4, with D perhaps TRBD1 (6 bases). V gave up 1 base and J gave up 3 bases, with 9 bases separating them. CDR1 and CDR2 (germline): SNHLY, FYNNEI. The CDR3 has 15 amino acids. The CDR3 is CASSEGGAANEKLFF. The CDR3 bases are TGTGCCAGCAGTGAAGGGGGGGCGGCTAATGAAAAACTGTTTTTT.

This clone has only one observation. The V call is TRBV6-5, the J call TRBJ1-2; D is ambiguous. The CDR3 is made up of 12 amino acids. The V end was cut by 6 bases, the J end by 3 bases, with 8 bases between. Germline V gene sequence: CDR1 MNHEY, CDR2 SVGAGI. The CDR3 sequence: CASRHDHYGYTF. The CDR3 DNA is TGTGCCAGCAGACATGACCACTATGGCTACACCTTC.

In its sample, this clone was seen a few times. This chain joins TRBV29-1 and TRBJ1-1; D is unclear. V lost 6 bases, J lost 1 base, and 6 bases lay in between. Looked up from germline, CDR1 is SQVTM and CDR2 is ANQGSEA. The CDR3 is made up of 11 amino acids. The CDR3 region has the DNA TGCAGCGTCACACGGAACACTGAAGCTTTCTTT. Translating gives CSVTRNTEAFF.

This sequence joins TRBV2 and TRBJ2-2; a possible D gene is TRBD2 (6 bases). The V end lost 2 bases, the J end lost 6 bases, and 13 bases lay between the germline ends. Per the germline V gene, CDR1 is SNHLY and CDR2 is FYNNEI. This CDR3 has 15 amino acids. CDR3 in amino acids: CASSERSPGAGELFF. CDR3 DNA: TGTGCCAGCAGTGAACGTAGTCCGGGGGCCGGGGAGCTGTTTTTT.

This chain links TRBV7-2 with TRBJ1-5; D is uncertain. The V gene lost 6 bases and the J gene lost 4 bases, with 10 bases spanning the gap. Germline V gives CDR1 SGHTA, CDR2 FQGNSA. CDR3 length: 13 amino acids. CDR3 nucleotide sequence: TGTGCCAGCAGTTCCGATGGGAATCAGCCCCAGCATTTT. It yields the protein CASSSDGNQPQHF.

The chain links TRBV7-9 to TRBJ1-1, with 7 bases aligning to TRBD1. The germline V gene has CDR1 SEHNR and CDR2 FQNEAQ (reference sequence). The CDR3 runs 14 residues. CDR3 sequence: CAGGSPQGDTEAFF. The CDR3 DNA reads TGTGCAGGAGGGTCTCCCCAGGGGGACACTGAAGCTTTCTTT.

This clone was seen just once. The chain links TRBV6-5 to TRBJ1-1; D unclear. CDR1 and CDR2 (germline): MNHEY, SVGAGI. V was trimmed by 2 bases and J by 2 bases, leaving 9 bases between them. CDR3 size: 14 residues. The CDR3 region is CASSYEGVNTEAFF. The CDR3 DNA follows: TGTGCCAGCAGTTACGAAGGTGTAAACACTGAAGCTTTCTTT.

The chain joins TRBV15 to TRBJ2-7; no firm D call. Trimming pared 1 base from V and 0 bases from J, leaving 7 bases between. Germline V gene sequence: CDR1 LNHNV, CDR2 YYDKDF (reference sequence). CDR3 length equals 14 residues. CDR3 coding DNA: TGTGCCACCAGCAGAGGGGGATCCTCCTACGAGCAGTACTTC. Translation: CATSRGGSSYEQYF.

This clone was detected once. V and J are TRBV28 and TRBJ2-7; 9 nucleotides match TRBD1. V was clipped by 6 bases and J by 4 bases; unmatched bases: 10. Germline CDR1 is MDHEN and CDR2 is SYDVKM. This CDR3 has 15 residues. CDR3 in amino acids: CASRTGTGRLYEQYF. CDR3 sequence (DNA): TGTGCCAGCAGAACTGGGACAGGGAGGCTTTACGAGCAGTACTTC.

Turning to this clone: An end of the junction differs from the germline gene, which may be a read error. This chain joins TRBV7-9 and TRBJ2-5; TRBD1 might be the D (5 bases). CDR1 is SEHNR and CDR2 is FQNEAQ in the germline V gene (reference sequence). The CDR3 consists of 14 residues. This chain's CDR3 is CASSEKGYSDEINF. The CDR3 coding sequence is TGTGCCAGCAGCGAAAAGGGGTATTCGGACGAGATAAACTTC.

V usage is TRBV9 and J usage is TRBJ2-3; maybe TRBD1 (5 bases). The CDR3 runs 16 residues. The V gene's germline CDR1 is SGDLS and CDR2 YYNGEE. Trimming shortened V by 0 bases and J by 1 base, and 12 bases separated the two germline ends. CDR3 sequence reads: CASSVGVGQGTDTQYF. CDR3 bases: TGTGCCAGCAGCGTAGGAGTGGGGCAGGGCACAGATACGCAGTATTTT.

The chain combines TRBV7-2 with TRBJ1-1; D unresolved. The V end was cut by 1 base, the J end by 4 bases, with 10 bases between. CDR1 and CDR2 (germline): SGHTA, FQGNSA. The CDR3 totals 14 residues. CDR3 loop: CASSLVWGSTEAFF. DNA of the CDR3: TGTGCCAGCAGCTTAGTTTGGGGATCCACTGAAGCTTTCTTT.

The chain carries TRBV11-2 and TRBJ1-3; D gene ambiguous. CDR1 SGHAT and CDR2 FQNNGV come from the germline V gene. Trimming took off 1 base at V and 3 bases at J, with 13 bases between the two ends. The CDR3 length is 16 residues. The CDR3 protein is CASSLGLGGFGNTIYF. The CDR3 coding sequence is TGTGCCAGCAGCTTAGGCCTGGGAGGGTTTGGAAACACCATATATTTT.

The gene calls are TRBV7-6 and TRBJ2-3, with D possibly matching TRBD2 (6 bases). The germline gives CDR1 SGHVS, CDR2 FNYEAQ. V shed 4 bases and J shed 0 bases, with 20 bases lying between them. The CDR3 is 18 residues long. The CDR3 DNA sequence: TGTGCCAGCAGCTCTGGTCGGGACTTTGGATTTAGCACAGATACGCAGTATTTT. Residues: CASSSGRDFGFSTDTQYF.

The chain recombines TRBV5-1 with TRBJ2-3; D possibly corresponds to TRBD2 (6 bases). V lost 4 bases and J lost 0, with 15 bases in between. Germline assignment: CDR1 SGHRS and CDR2 YFSETQ. The CDR3 is 16 amino acids. CDR3 in DNA: TGCGCCAGCAGCGGGGGACTTACCTCTAGCACAGATACGCAGTATTTT. This translates into CASSGGLTSSTDTQYF.

The rearrangement links TRBV7-2 to TRBJ2-3; 12 nucleotides agree with TRBD2. The CDR3 is 16 residues long. V was clipped by 4 bases and J by 0 bases; unmatched bases: 2. The germline V gene encodes CDR1 SGHTA and CDR2 FQGNSA. This chain's CDR3 is CASSWTSGASTDTQYF. The CDR3 DNA is TGTGCCAGCAGCTGGACTAGCGGGGCGAGCACAGATACGCAGTATTTT.

V is TRBV28 and J is TRBJ2-7; 8 bases map to TRBD1. This CDR3 spans 15 amino acids. Unmatched junction bases numbered 5, after V lost 2 bases and J lost 2 bases. In germline, CDR1 is MDHEN, CDR2 SYDVKM. The CDR3 sequence: CASSLLVTGAYEQYF. The CDR3, as DNA: TGTGCCAGCAGTTTACTGGTGACAGGGGCCTACGAGCAGTACTTC.

The chain joins TRBV6-5 to TRBJ2-2, with unresolved D. Trimming stripped 7 bases from V and 7 bases from J, with 19 bases between. This CDR3 has 15 residues. CDR1 is MNHEY and CDR2 is SVGAGI in the germline V gene. The CDR3 region is CASKVQPSMDGELFF. CDR3 sequence (DNA): TGTGCCAGCAAAGTACAGCCGTCTATGGACGGGGAGCTGTTTTTT.